This is a list of T cell receptor beta chains from one sample in a study of cytomegalovirus exposure and HLA in healthy donors. TCRdb's table, derived via immunoSEQ multiplex PCR, lists solely in-frame clones and lacks some. The table lists tens of thousands of clones, about 82% of them singletons. Sequences were obtained from PBMCs. The receptors derive from a man aged 25-45 years in good health and CMV-seronegative. Both conserved end residues are part of each CDR3. Each record gives: J gene, D gene, clone size, V gene, CDR3 DNA, CDR3 protein. A D gene is named only where the DNA matches it firmly. Size is omitted from some rows. Given values are once, few, many or a class for expanded clones.

J gene: TRBJ2-2; D gene: .; clone size: once; V gene: TRBV27; CDR3 DNA: TGTGCCAGCAGTGATTGGGCACAAACCGGGGAGCTGTTTTTT; CDR3 protein: CASSDWAQTGELFF
J gene: TRBJ1-1; D gene: .; clone size: .; V gene: TRBV15; CDR3 DNA: TGTGCCACCAGCAGAAGCGGGACGGGTAATAAGAACACTGAAGCTTTCTTT; CDR3 protein: CATSRSGTGNKNTEAFF
J gene: TRBJ1-2; D gene: .; clone size: .; V gene: TRBV30; CDR3 DNA: TGTGCCTGGAACGCGGGGGGTTTCGGGGGCTACACCTTC; CDR3 protein: CAWNAGGFGGYTF
J gene: TRBJ2-5; D gene: .; clone size: .; V gene: TRBV30; CDR3 DNA: TGTGCCTGGGACAGCCTGAACCAAGAGACCCAGTACTTC; CDR3 protein: CAWDSLNQETQYF
J gene: TRBJ2-5; D gene: TRBD2; clone size: .; V gene: TRBV7-2; CDR3 DNA: TGTGCCAGCATCCCGGGAGGACTAGCGGGAGGGCCTGGAGAGACCCAGTACTTC; CDR3 protein: CASIPGGLAGGPGETQYF
J gene: TRBJ2-3; D gene: TRBD2; clone size: .; V gene: TRBV7-2; CDR3 DNA: TGTGCCAGCAGCTTCCGAGCGGGAGGCCTTAGCACAGATACGCAGTATTTT; CDR3 protein: CASSFRAGGLSTDTQYF
J gene: TRBJ2-5; D gene: TRBD1; clone size: .; V gene: TRBV7-7; CDR3 DNA: TGTGCTAGCAGCCCAAGACAGGGGGCTGAGACCCAGTACTTC; CDR3 protein: CASSPRQGAETQYF
J gene: TRBJ2-5; D gene: .; clone size: .; V gene: TRBV27; CDR3 DNA: TGTGCCAGCAGTTTTGTCCCCAGCCAAGAGACCCAGTACTTC; CDR3 protein: CASSFVPSQETQYF
J gene: TRBJ1-1; D gene: TRBD1; clone size: .; V gene: TRBV6-5; CDR3 DNA: TGTGCCAGCAAGGCGGGACAGGATTTGGGCACTGAAGCTTTCTTT; CDR3 protein: CASKAGQDLGTEAFF
J gene: TRBJ2-3; D gene: .; clone size: .; V gene: TRBV30; CDR3 DNA: TGTGCCTGGAGTGTTGAGGGGGGCACAGATACGCAGTATTTT; CDR3 protein: CAWSVEGGTDTQYF
J gene: TRBJ2-3; D gene: .; clone size: .; V gene: TRBV5-1; CDR3 DNA: TGCGCCAGCATGGACGGGACATCTCTTAGCACAGATACGCAGTATTTT; CDR3 protein: CASMDGTSLSTDTQYF
J gene: TRBJ1-5; D gene: .; clone size: .; V gene: TRBV5-1; CDR3 DNA: TGCGCCAGCAGCTTGGGAGGATTTGGGAATCAGCCCCAGCATTTT; CDR3 protein: CASSLGGFGNQPQHF
J gene: TRBJ1-2; D gene: TRBD1; clone size: .; V gene: TRBV4-3; CDR3 DNA: TGCGCCAGCAGCCAAGCCGGGACAGGGTCAGAAAACTATGGCTACACCTTC; CDR3 protein: CASSQAGTGSENYGYTF
J gene: TRBJ2-7; D gene: .; clone size: .; V gene: TRBV10-3; CDR3 DNA: TGTGCCATCAGTCGGACAAACGAAGGCTCCTACGAGCAGTACTTC; CDR3 protein: CAISRTNEGSYEQYF
J gene: TRBJ2-2; D gene: TRBD1; clone size: .; V gene: TRBV11-3; CDR3 DNA: TGTGCCAGCAGCTTTCAGCAATGGGGACAGAAGAACACCGGGGAGCTGTTTTTT; CDR3 protein: CASSFQQWGQKNTGELFF
J gene: TRBJ1-2; D gene: .; clone size: .; V gene: TRBV7-9; CDR3 DNA: TGTGCCAGCAGCTTATGGGGGGCTAACTATGGCTACACCTTC; CDR3 protein: CASSLWGANYGYTF
J gene: TRBJ1-1; D gene: .; clone size: few; V gene: TRBV25-1; CDR3 DNA: TGTGCCAGCAGTGAGGCGGGTCTCGGTGAAGCTTTCTTT; CDR3 protein: CASSEAGLGEAFF
J gene: TRBJ2-7; D gene: .; clone size: .; V gene: TRBV6-5; CDR3 DNA: TGTGCCAGCAGTTATTGGGGGGACAGAAGTGCCTACGAGCAGTACTTC; CDR3 protein: CASSYWGDRSAYEQYF
J gene: TRBJ1-1; D gene: .; clone size: once; V gene: TRBV28; CDR3 DNA: TGTGCCAGCAGTGTCAACCCCAACTTGAACACTGAAGCTTTCTTT; CDR3 protein: CASSVNPNLNTEAFF
J gene: TRBJ2-2; D gene: .; clone size: .; V gene: TRBV5-4; CDR3 DNA: TGTGCCAGCAGGCCCGGGACTGTTAACGCCGGGGAGCTGTTTTTT; CDR3 protein: CASRPGTVNAGELFF
J gene: TRBJ2-7; D gene: .; clone size: .; V gene: TRBV15; CDR3 DNA: TGTGCCACCAGCAGTCATACCAGCTCCTACGAGCAGTACTTC; CDR3 protein: CATSSHTSSYEQYF
J gene: TRBJ2-7; D gene: .; clone size: .; V gene: TRBV7-8; CDR3 DNA: TGTGCCAGCAGCTTAGCGGGTGGAGCTGGAGGGTACGAGCAGTACTTC; CDR3 protein: CASSLAGGAGGYEQYF
J gene: TRBJ2-7; D gene: .; clone size: .; V gene: TRBV7-9; CDR3 DNA: TGTGCCAGCAGCTCCAACAGGGAATCCTACGAGCAGTACTTC; CDR3 protein: CASSSNRESYEQYF
J gene: TRBJ2-7; D gene: .; clone size: .; V gene: TRBV19; CDR3 DNA: TGTGCCAGTAGTACCTCAACTGCTCCCTACGAGCAGTACTTC; CDR3 protein: CASSTSTAPYEQYF
J gene: TRBJ2-1; D gene: TRBD1; clone size: .; V gene: TRBV5-1; CDR3 DNA: TGCGCCAGCAGCTTGGGACAGGGAAGGGATGAGCAGTTCTTC; CDR3 protein: CASSLGQGRDEQFF
J gene: TRBJ2-7; D gene: TRBD2; clone size: .; V gene: TRBV5-4; CDR3 DNA: TGTGCCAGCAGCTCGGGACTAGCGGGACACGAGCAGTACTTC; CDR3 protein: CASSSGLAGHEQYF
J gene: TRBJ2-7; D gene: TRBD2; clone size: few; V gene: TRBV7-6; CDR3 DNA: TGTGCCAGCAGCCCCTTTATAGCGGGAGGTTGGGGTGAGCAGTACTTC; CDR3 protein: CASSPFIAGGWGEQYF
J gene: TRBJ2-3; D gene: TRBD2; clone size: .; V gene: TRBV5-4; CDR3 DNA: TGTGCCAGCAGCTTGGCCCTAGCGGGGGGCACAGATACGCAGTATTTT; CDR3 protein: CASSLALAGGTDTQYF
J gene: TRBJ1-1; D gene: .; clone size: .; V gene: TRBV5-1; CDR3 DNA: TGCGCCAGCAACCCGGGGGGCGGGGGCCAAGAAGCTTTCTTT; CDR3 protein: CASNPGGGGQEAFF
J gene: TRBJ2-7; D gene: TRBD1; clone size: .; V gene: TRBV27; CDR3 DNA: TGTGCCAGCAGTCCCAGGACAGGGCGGAAGCAGTACTTC; CDR3 protein: CASSPRTGRKQYF
J gene: TRBJ1-1; D gene: .; clone size: .; V gene: TRBV29-1; CDR3 DNA: TGCAGCGTTGAAACGGGCTTCGGGGCTGAAGCTTTCTTT; CDR3 protein: CSVETGFGAEAFF
J gene: TRBJ2-1; D gene: TRBD2; clone size: few; V gene: TRBV10-3; CDR3 DNA: TGTGCCATCAGTGCCCTACCGTTAGCGGGACAATACAATGAGCAGTTCTTC; CDR3 protein: CAISALPLAGQYNEQFF
J gene: TRBJ2-3; D gene: .; clone size: few; V gene: TRBV30; CDR3 DNA: TGTGCCTGGATGCTAGGAAGCACAGATACGCAGTATTTT; CDR3 protein: CAWMLGSTDTQYF
J gene: TRBJ2-2; D gene: TRBD2; clone size: .; V gene: TRBV5-4; CDR3 DNA: TGTGCCAGCAGCTTGGGGCTAGCGGGGGGGCCGAACACCGGGGAGCTGTTTTTT; CDR3 protein: CASSLGLAGGPNTGELFF
J gene: TRBJ2-1; D gene: .; clone size: once; V gene: TRBV7-2; CDR3 DNA: TGTGCCAGCAGCTTATCCCCGTCCAATGAGCAGTTCTTC; CDR3 protein: CASSLSPSNEQFF
J gene: TRBJ2-1; D gene: TRBD2; clone size: once; V gene: TRBV5-1; CDR3 DNA: TGCGCCAGCAGAAAACTAGCGGACAATGAGCAGTTCTTC; CDR3 protein: CASRKLADNEQFF
J gene: TRBJ2-1; D gene: .; clone size: .; V gene: TRBV9; CDR3 DNA: TGTGCCAGCAGCGTAGACGTCGTCGGGACTTCCAATGAGCAGTTCTTC; CDR3 protein: CASSVDVVGTSNEQFF
J gene: TRBJ2-2; D gene: TRBD1; clone size: once; V gene: TRBV30; CDR3 DNA: TGTGCCTGGACAACAGGGGTGGCCGGGGAGCTGTTTTTT; CDR3 protein: CAWTTGVAGELFF
J gene: TRBJ2-3; D gene: TRBD2; clone size: once; V gene: TRBV30; CDR3 DNA: TGTGCCTGGAGTGTCCGGGGGGCAGATACGCAGTATTTT; CDR3 protein: CAWSVRGADTQYF
J gene: TRBJ2-1; D gene: .; clone size: few; V gene: TRBV5-1; CDR3 DNA: TGCGCCAGCAGCTTGGGGGACATGTCCTACAATGAGCAGTTCTTC; CDR3 protein: CASSLGDMSYNEQFF
J gene: TRBJ1-1; D gene: .; clone size: .; V gene: TRBV4-1; CDR3 DNA: TGCGCCAGCAGCCAAGAACAAGGCCGGGCTGAAGCTTTCTTT; CDR3 protein: CASSQEQGRAEAFF
J gene: TRBJ2-7; D gene: TRBD1; clone size: .; V gene: TRBV10-3; CDR3 DNA: TGTGCCATCAGTGGCGGGACAGGGGATTACGAGCAGTACTTC; CDR3 protein: CAISGGTGDYEQYF
J gene: TRBJ2-6; D gene: .; clone size: .; V gene: TRBV10-3; CDR3 DNA: TGTGCCATCAGTGACCCTTCTGGGGCCAACGTCCTGACTTTC; CDR3 protein: CAISDPSGANVLTF
J gene: TRBJ2-5; D gene: .; clone size: .; V gene: TRBV25-1; CDR3 DNA: TGTGCCAGCAGTGAATATCCAGGGTTGGCGACCCAGTACTTC; CDR3 protein: CASSEYPGLATQYF
J gene: TRBJ1-5; D gene: TRBD1; clone size: once; V gene: TRBV7-8; CDR3 DNA: TGTGCCAGCAGTCCCCAAGTGGGACAGGGGAGGGAGCCCCAGCATTTT; CDR3 protein: CASSPQVGQGREPQHF
J gene: TRBJ1-3; D gene: TRBD1; clone size: .; V gene: TRBV19; CDR3 DNA: TGTGCCAGTAGTATATTGGACGGGACAGGAGGAAACACCATATATTTT; CDR3 protein: CASSILDGTGGNTIYF
J gene: TRBJ2-5; D gene: .; clone size: .; V gene: TRBV2; CDR3 DNA: TGTGCCAGCAGTAAAGAACACAGTGAGACCCAGTACTTC; CDR3 protein: CASSKEHSETQYF
J gene: TRBJ1-1; D gene: TRBD1; clone size: .; V gene: TRBV6-5; CDR3 DNA: TGTGCCAGCAGTTCGGGACAGGGCACCACTGAAGCTTTCTTT; CDR3 protein: CASSSGQGTTEAFF
J gene: TRBJ2-7; D gene: .; clone size: few; V gene: TRBV7-9; CDR3 DNA: TGTGCCAGCAGCCAGGGGCCCGGTCGTGAGTCCGAGCAGTACTTC; CDR3 protein: CASSQGPGRESEQYF
J gene: TRBJ2-5; D gene: TRBD1; clone size: .; V gene: TRBV7-2; CDR3 DNA: TGTGCCAGCAGCTTAGCCCCTTTGGGACAGGGCGGGGCAGGGACCCAGTACTTC; CDR3 protein: CASSLAPLGQGGAGTQYF
J gene: TRBJ1-2; D gene: TRBD1; clone size: .; V gene: TRBV7-2; CDR3 DNA: TGTGCCAGCAGCGACAGGGAGTCAAACTATGGCTACACCTTC; CDR3 protein: CASSDRESNYGYTF
J gene: TRBJ2-7; D gene: TRBD2; clone size: .; V gene: TRBV7-2; CDR3 DNA: TGTGCCAGCAGCCCCCTCTTAAGCGGGGCTTACGAGCAGTACTTC; CDR3 protein: CASSPLLSGAYEQYF
J gene: TRBJ1-1; D gene: .; clone size: .; V gene: TRBV2; CDR3 DNA: TGTGCCAGCAGACTGACATACACTGAAGCTTTCTTT; CDR3 protein: CASRLTYTEAFF
J gene: TRBJ1-1; D gene: TRBD1; clone size: .; V gene: TRBV29-1; CDR3 DNA: TGCAGCGCCGACCGGGACAGGGGCACTGAAGCTTTCTTT; CDR3 protein: CSADRDRGTEAFF